This TCR beta chain was identified during a study of blood T cell repertoires in COVID-19 (TCRdb year 2020). For context, the study as a whole: The collaborator samples originated in the United States, Italy and Spain and spanned the acute and convalescent phases of COVID-19. The material from the prospective study consisted of cDNA or gDNA derived from T cells, B-cell-depleted T cells, or PBMCs. The repertoires were released in a freely available public database intended as a resource for research on the immune response to SARS-CoV-2. Where available, HLA class I and class II types were taken from metadata supplied by the sample provider and were not determined by assay-based typing. Samples were obtained from the ongoing ImmuneRACE study (first 160 participants) and from approximately 1,200 subjects provided by 6 global collaborators. Nearly every sample came with metadata listing a de-identified subject ID, COVID-19 status, age in years and sex. Deeply sampled blood TCRbeta repertoires from subjects exposed to, actively infected with, or recovered from COVID-19 were included in the dataset.

On the study overall, not on this receptor specifically: How much clinical and demographic metadata was included differed by source and by participant, and the metadata was provided uncurated.

A note on this clone: The specificity of this receptor is unknown. Base qualities are missing; no much larger clone stands one base away.

TCRbeta CDR3 regions were amplified from genomic DNA by means of the immunoSEQ Assay, a bias-controlled multiplex PCR. The authors' pipeline ran thus. The number of nucleated cells in each sample was estimated by amplification of reference gene primers within the assay. To quantify the absolute abundance of each unique TCRbeta CDR3 rearrangement, sequence reads were collapsed and filtered. For each sample, productive Simpson clonality was calculated as the square root of Simpson's diversity index across productive rearrangements. In its TCRdb copy, this immuneACCESS table keeps in-frame sequences only and misses some clones. Where compared with another copy, unresolved V genes explain less than half of these, and the others have no known cause. V and J calls and clone size come straight from that table; D and trimming were deduced from the DNA. This sample comprises some 370,000 clones, roughly 90% of them detected only once. The ten largest clonotypes hold around 1.2% of the sample.

Between the V and J ends, shortened by 5 bases and 4 bases respectively, the junction contains 11 bases. Spanning cysteine to phenylalanine, the CDR3 consists of 13 amino acids. The only DNA kept is the CDR3, 39 bases in frame from the first base. Based on the germline V gene (reference sequence), the CDR1 and CDR2 sequences are MNHEY and SMNVEV. Collaborating institutions collected whole blood in K2EDTA tubes following their own protocols. Collaborator samples were shipped for TCRbeta analysis as frozen whole blood, isolated PBMCs, or DNA extracted from either sample type. This TCR was recovered from a man aged 40-55 years with acute or convalescent COVID-19. The chain is assembled from TRBV27 and TRBJ1-1; D gene: possibly TRBD1, on 5 matching bases. Input material: peripheral blood. The DNA reads as follows: TGTGCCAGCAGTCCATCAGGGCCCACTGAAGCTTTCTTT. Protein translation: CASSPSGPTEAFF.